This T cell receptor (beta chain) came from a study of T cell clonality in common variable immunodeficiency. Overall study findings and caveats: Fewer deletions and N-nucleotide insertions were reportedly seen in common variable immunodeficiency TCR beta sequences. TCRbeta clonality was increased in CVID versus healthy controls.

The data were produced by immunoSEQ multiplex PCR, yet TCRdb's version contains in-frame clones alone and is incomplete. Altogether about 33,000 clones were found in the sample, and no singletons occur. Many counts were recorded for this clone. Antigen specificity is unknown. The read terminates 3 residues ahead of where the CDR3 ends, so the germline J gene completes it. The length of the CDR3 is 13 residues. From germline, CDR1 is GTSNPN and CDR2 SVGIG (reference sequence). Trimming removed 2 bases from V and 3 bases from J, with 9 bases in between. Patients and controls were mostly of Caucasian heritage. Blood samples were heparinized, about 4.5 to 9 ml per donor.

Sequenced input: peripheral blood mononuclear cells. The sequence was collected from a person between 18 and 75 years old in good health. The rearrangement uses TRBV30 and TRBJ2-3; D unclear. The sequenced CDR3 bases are TGTGCCTGGAGTCCCGGCGGAACAGATACG. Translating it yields CAWSPGGTDT. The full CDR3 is CAWSPGGTDTQYF.